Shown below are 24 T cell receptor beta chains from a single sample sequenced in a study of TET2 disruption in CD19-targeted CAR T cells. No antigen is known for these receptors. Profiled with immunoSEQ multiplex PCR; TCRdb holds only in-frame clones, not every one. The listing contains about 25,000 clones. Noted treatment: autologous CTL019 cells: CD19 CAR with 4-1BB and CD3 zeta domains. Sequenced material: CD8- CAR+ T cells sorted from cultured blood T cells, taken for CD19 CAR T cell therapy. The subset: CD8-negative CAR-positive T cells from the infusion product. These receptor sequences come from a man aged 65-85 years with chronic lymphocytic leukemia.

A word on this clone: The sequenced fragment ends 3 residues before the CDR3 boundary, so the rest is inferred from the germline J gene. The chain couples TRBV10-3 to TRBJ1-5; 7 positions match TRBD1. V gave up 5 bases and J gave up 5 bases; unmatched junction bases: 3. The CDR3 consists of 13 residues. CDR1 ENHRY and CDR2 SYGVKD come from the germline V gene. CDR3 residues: CAISSTGDQPQHF. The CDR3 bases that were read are TGTGCCATCAGTAGCACAGGGGATCAGCCC.

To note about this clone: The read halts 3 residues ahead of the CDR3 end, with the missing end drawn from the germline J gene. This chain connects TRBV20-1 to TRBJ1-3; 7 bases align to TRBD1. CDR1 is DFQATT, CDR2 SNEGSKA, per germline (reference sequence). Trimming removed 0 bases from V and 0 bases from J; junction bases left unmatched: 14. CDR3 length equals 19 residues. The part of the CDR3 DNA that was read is TGCAGTGCTAGAGAACGACAGGGACTCCTATTTAGCTCTGGAAACACC. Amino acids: CSARERQGLLFSSGNT. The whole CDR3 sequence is CSARERQGLLFSSGNTIYF.

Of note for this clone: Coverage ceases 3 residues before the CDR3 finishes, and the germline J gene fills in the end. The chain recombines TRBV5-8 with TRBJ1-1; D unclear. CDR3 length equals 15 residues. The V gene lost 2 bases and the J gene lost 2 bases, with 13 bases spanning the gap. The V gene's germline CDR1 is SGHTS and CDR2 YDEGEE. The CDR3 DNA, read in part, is TGTGCCAGCAGCTTTGTGGGCAGGAGTAACACTGAA. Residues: CASSFVGRSNTE. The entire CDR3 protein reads CASSFVGRSNTEAFF.

The covered CDR3 bases are TGTGCCAGCAGTTCTGGACAGGGAACTGACGATGAG. This encodes CASSSGQGTDDE. The whole CDR3 protein is CASSSGQGTDDEQFF. This chain uses TRBV2 with TRBJ2-1, with 8 bases lining up with TRBD1. The CDR3 is cut off 3 residues early in the read; its end comes from the germline J gene. V lost 5 bases, J lost 8 bases, and 11 bases stayed unmatched. The V gene's germline CDR1 is SNHLY and CDR2 FYNNEI. The CDR3 spans 15 residues.

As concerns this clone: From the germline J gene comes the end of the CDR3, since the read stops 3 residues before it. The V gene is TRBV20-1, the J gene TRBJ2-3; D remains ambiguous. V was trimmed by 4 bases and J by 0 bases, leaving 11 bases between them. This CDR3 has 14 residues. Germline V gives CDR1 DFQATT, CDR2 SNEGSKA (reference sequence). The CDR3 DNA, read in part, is TGCAGTGCTACGTCCTTTCTTAGCACAGATACG. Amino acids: CSATSFLSTDT. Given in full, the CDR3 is CSATSFLSTDTQYF.

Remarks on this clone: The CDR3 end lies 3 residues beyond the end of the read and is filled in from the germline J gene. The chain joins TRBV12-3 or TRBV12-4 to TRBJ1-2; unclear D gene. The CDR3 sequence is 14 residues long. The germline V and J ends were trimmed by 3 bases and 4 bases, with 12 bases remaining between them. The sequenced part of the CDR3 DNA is TGTGCCAGCAGTTTTGGCATGATGGTCTATGGC. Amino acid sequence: CASSFGMMVYG. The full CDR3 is CASSFGMMVYGYTF.

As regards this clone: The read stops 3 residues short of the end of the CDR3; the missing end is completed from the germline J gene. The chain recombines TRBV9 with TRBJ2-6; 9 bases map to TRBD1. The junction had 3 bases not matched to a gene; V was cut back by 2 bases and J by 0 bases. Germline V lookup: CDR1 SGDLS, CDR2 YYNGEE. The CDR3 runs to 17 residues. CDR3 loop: CASSVGQGSSGANVLTF. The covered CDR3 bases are TGTGCCAGCAGCGTCGGACAGGGGAGCTCTGGGGCCAACGTC.

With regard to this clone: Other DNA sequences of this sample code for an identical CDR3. The CDR3 loop reads CASSEGTAADGNTIYF. The sequenced part of the CDR3 DNA is TGCGCCAGCAGTGAGGGGACAGCGGCGGATGGAAACACC. The V gene is TRBV10-1, the J gene TRBJ1-3; the match to TRBD1 covers 7 bases. The CDR3 is cut off 3 residues early in the read; its end comes from the germline J gene. The CDR3 has 16 amino acids. V was clipped by 2 bases and J by 3 bases; unmatched bases: 7. The germline V gene encodes CDR1 WNHNN and CDR2 SYGVQD (reference sequence).

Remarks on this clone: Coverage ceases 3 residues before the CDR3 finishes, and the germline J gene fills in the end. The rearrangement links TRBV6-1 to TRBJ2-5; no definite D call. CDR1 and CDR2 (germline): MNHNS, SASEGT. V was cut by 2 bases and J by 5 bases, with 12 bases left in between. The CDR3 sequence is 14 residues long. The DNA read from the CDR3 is TGTGCCAGCAGTGAAAGGGTTACCCTTGAGACC. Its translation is CASSERVTLET. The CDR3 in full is CASSERVTLETQYF.

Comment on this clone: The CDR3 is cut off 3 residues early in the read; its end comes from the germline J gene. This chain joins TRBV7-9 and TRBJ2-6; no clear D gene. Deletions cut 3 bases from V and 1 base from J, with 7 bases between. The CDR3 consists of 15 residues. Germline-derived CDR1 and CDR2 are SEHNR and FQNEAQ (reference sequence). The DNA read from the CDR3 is TGTGCCAGCAGCTTTTGGCAGTCTGGGGCCAACGTC. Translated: CASSFWQSGANV. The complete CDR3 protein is CASSFWQSGANVLTF.

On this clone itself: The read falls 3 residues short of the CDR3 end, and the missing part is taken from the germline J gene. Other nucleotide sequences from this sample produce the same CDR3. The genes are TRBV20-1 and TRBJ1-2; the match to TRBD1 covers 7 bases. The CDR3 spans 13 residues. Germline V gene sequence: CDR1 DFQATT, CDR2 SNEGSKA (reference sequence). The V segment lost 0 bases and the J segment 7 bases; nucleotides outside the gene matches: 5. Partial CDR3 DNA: TGCAGTGCTAGAGATCAGGGGGAGGTTGGC. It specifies CSARDQGEVG. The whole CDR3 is CSARDQGEVGYTF.

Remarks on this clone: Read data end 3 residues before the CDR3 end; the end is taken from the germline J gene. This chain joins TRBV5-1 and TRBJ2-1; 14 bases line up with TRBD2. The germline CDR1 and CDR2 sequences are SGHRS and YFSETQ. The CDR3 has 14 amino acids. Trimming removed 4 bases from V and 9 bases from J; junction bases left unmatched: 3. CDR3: CASSQGLAGVEQFF. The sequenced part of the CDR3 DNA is TGCGCCAGCAGCCAGGGACTAGCGGGGGTTGAG.

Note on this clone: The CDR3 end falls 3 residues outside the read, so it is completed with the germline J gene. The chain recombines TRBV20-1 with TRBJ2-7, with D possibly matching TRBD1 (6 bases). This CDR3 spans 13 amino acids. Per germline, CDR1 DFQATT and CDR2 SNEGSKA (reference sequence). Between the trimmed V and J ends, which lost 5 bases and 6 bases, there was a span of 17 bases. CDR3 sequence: CSAPSGTTREQYF. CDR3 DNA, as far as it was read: TGCAGTGCTCCCTCCGGGACAACCCGCGAG.

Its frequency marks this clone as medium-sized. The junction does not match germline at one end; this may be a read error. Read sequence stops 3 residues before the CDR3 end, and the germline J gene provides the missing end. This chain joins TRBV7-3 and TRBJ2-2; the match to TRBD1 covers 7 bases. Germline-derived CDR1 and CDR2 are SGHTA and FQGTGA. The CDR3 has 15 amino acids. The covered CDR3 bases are TGTGCCAGCAGTTTAACGACAGGGCAGACCGGGGAG. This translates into CASSLTTGQTGE. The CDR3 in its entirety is CASSLTTGQTGELFF.

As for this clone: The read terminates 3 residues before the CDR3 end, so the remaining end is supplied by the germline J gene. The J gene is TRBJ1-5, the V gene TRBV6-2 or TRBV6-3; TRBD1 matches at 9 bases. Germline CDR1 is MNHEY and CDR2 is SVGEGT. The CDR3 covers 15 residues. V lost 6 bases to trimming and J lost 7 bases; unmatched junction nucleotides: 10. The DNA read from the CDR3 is TGTGCCAGCAGCGGAGTCGGGACAGGGCAACAGCCC. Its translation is CASSGVGTGQQP. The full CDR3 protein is CASSGVGTGQQPQHF.

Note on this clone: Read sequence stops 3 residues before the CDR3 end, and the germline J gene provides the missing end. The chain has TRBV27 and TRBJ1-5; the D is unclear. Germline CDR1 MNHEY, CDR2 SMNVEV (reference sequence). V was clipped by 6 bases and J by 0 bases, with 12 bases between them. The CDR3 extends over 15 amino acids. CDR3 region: CASRPMADSNQPQHF. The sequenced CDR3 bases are TGTGCCAGCAGACCAATGGCGGATAGCAATCAGCCC.

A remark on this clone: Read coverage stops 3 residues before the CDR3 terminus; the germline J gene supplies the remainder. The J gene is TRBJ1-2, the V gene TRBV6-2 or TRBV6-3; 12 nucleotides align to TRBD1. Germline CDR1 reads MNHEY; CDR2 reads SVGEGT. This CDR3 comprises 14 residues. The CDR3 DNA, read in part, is TGTGCCAGCAGTTATAAGGGGACAGGGGGCGAC. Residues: CASSYKGTGGD. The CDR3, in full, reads CASSYKGTGGDYTF.

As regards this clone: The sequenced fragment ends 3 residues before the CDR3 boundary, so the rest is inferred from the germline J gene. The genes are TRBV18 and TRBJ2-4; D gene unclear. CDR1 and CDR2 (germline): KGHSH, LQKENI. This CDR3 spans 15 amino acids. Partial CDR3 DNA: TGTGCCAGCTCACCTGGTTCAGAAACTAACTATGGT. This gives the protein CASSPGSETNYG. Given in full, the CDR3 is CASSPGSETNYGQYF.

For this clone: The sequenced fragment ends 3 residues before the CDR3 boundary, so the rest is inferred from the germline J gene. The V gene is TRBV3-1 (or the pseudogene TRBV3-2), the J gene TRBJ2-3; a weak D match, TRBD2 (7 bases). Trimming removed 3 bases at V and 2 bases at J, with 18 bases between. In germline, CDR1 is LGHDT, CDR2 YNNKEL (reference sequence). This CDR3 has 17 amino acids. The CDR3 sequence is CASSHPEGGAFTDTQYF. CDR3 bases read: TGTGCCAGCAGCCATCCCGAGGGGGGGGCTTTCACAGATACG.

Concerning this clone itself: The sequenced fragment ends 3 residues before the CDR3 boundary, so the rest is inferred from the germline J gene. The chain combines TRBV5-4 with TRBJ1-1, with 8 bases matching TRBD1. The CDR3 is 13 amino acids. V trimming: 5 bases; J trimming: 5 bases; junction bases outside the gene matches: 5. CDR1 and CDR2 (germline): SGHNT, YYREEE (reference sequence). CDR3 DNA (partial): TGTGCCAGCAGAGACAGGGGAGGGACTGAA. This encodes CASRDRGGTE. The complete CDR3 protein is CASRDRGGTEAFF.

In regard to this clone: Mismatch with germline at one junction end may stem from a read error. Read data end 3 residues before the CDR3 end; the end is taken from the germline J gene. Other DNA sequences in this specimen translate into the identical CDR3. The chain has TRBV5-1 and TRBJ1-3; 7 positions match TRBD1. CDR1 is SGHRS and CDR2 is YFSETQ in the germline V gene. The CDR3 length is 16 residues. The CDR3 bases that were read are TGCGCCAGCAGCTTGGAGGCAGGGGGTAGTGGAAACACT. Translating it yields CASSLEAGGSGNT. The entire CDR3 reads CASSLEAGGSGNTIYF.

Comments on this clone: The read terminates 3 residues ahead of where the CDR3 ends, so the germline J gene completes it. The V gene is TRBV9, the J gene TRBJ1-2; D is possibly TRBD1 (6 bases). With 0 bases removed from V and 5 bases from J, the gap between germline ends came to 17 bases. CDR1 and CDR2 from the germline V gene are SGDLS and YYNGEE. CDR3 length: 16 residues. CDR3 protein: CASSVEGEGMRYGYTF. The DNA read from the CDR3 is TGTGCCAGCAGCGTAGAGGGGGAAGGGATGAGATATGGC.

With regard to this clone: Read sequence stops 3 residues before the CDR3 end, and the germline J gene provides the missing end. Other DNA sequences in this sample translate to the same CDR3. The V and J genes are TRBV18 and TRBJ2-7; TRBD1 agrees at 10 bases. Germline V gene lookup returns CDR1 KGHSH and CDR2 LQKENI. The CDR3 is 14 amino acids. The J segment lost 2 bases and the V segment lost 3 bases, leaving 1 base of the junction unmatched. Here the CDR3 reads CASSPGTGAYEQYF. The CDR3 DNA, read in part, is TGTGCCAGCTCACCGGGGACAGGGGCCTACGAG.

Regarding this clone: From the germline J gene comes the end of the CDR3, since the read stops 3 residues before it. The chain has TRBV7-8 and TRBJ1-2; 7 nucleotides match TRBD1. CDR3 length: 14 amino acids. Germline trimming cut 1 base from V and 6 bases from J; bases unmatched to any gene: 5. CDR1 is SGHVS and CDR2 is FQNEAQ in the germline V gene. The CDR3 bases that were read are TGTGCCAGCAGCTTAGTAGGGGGCCAAGATGGC. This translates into CASSLVGGQDG. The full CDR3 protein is CASSLVGGQDGYTF.